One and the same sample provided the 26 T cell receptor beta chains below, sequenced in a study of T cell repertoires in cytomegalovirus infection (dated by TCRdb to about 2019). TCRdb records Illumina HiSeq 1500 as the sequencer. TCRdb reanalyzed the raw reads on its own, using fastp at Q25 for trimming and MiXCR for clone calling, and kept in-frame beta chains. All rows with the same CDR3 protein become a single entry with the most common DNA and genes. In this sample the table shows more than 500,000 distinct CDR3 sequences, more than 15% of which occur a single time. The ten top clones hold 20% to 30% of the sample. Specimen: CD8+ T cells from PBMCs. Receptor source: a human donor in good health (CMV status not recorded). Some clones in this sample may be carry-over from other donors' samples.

The chain's CDR3 is CASSPGTYPSYEQYF. The DNA of the CDR3 is TGTGCCAGCAGTCCAGGGACTTACCCATCCTACGAGCAGTACTTC. The chain links TRBV27 to TRBJ2-7; a weak D match, TRBD2 (6 bases). V lost 5 bases and J 1 base, leaving 15 bases between the germline ends. CDR1 and CDR2 (germline): MNHEY, SMNVEV (reference sequence). This CDR3 region has 15 residues.

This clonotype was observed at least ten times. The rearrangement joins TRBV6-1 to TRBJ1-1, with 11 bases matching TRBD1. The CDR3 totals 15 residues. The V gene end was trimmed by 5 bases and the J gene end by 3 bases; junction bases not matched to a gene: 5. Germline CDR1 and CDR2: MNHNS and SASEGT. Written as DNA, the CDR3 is TGTGCCAGCAGTTGGACAGGGGGCAAGGACACTGAAGCTTTCTTT. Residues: CASSWTGGKDTEAFF.

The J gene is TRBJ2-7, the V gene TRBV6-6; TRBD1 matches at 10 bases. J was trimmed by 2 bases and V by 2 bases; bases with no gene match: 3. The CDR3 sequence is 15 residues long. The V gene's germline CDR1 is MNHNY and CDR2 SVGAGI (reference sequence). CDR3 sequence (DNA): TGTGCCAGCAGTTACGGGACAGGGGATACCTACGAGCAGTACTTC. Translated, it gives CASSYGTGDTYEQYF.

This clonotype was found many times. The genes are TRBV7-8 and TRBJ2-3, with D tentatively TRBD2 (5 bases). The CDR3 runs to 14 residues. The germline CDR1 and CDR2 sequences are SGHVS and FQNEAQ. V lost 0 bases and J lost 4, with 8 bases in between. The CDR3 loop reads CASSLAAGADTQYF. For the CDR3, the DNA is TGTGCCAGCAGCTTAGCGGCCGGGGCAGATACGCAGTATTTT.

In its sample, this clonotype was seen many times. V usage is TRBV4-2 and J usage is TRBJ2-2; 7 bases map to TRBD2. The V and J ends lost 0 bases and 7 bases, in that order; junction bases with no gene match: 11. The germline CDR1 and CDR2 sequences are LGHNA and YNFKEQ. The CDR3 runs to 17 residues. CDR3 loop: CASSQDWGGRGLGELFF. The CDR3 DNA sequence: TGTGCCAGCAGCCAAGATTGGGGAGGGAGAGGTCTCGGGGAGCTGTTTTTT.

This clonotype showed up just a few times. The CDR3 sequence is CASSPGVSGKDEQYF. The CDR3 bases are TGTGCCAGCAGCCCAGGGGTTAGCGGGAAAGACGAGCAGTACTTC. The genes are TRBV28 and TRBJ2-7; 8 bases align to TRBD2. This CDR3 contains 15 residues. The J segment lost 5 bases and the V segment lost 6 bases, leaving 12 bases of the junction unmatched. Germline V gene lookup returns CDR1 MDHEN and CDR2 SYDVKM.

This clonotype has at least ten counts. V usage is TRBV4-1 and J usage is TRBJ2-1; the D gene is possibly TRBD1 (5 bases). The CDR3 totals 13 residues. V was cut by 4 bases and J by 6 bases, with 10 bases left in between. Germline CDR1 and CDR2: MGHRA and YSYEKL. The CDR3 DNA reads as TGCGCCAGCAGCCCCCGGCAGGGCAATGAGCAGTTCTTC. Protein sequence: CASSPRQGNEQFF.

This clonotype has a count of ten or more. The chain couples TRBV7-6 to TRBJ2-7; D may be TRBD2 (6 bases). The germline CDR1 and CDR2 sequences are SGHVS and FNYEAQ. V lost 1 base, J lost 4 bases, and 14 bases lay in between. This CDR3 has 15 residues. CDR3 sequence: CASSLGPAGRYEQYF. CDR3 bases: TGTGCCAGCAGCTTAGGTCCTGCAGGGAGGTACGAGCAGTACTTC.

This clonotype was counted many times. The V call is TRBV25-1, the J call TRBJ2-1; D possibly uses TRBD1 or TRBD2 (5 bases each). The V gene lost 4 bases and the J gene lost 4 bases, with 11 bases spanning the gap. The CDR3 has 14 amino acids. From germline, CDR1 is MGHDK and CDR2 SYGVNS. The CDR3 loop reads CASSAEGRYNEQFF. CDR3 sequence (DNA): TGTGCCAGCAGTGCCGAGGGACGATACAATGAGCAGTTCTTC.

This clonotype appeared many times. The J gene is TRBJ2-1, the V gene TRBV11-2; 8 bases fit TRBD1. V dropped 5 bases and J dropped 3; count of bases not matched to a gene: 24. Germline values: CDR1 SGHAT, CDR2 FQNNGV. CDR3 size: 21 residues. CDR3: CASSPGTGRGITSRYYNEQFF. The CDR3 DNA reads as TGTGCCAGCAGCCCCGGGACAGGAAGGGGCATCACAAGTAGGTACTACAATGAGCAGTTCTTC.

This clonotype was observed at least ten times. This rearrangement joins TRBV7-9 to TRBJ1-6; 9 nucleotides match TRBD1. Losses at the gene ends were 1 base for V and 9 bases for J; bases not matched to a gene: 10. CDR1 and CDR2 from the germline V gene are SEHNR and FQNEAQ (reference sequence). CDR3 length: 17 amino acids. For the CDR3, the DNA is TGTGCCAGCAGCTTAGGGAGGCTGGGACAGGGCGCTTCACCCCTCCACTTT. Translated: CASSLGRLGQGASPLHF.

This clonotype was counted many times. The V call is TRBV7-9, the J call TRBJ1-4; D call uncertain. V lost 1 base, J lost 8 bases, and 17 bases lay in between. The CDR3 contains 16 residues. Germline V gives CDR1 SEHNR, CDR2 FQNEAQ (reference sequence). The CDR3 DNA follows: TGTGCCAGCAGCTTAGATGGCAGTCCACAACGAGAAAAACTGTTTTTT. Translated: CASSLDGSPQREKLFF.

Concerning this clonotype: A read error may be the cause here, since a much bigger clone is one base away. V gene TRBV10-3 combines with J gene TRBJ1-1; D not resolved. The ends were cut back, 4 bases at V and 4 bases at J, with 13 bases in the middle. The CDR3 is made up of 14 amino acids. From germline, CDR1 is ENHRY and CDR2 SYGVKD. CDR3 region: CAISAEGAPTEAFF. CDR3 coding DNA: TGTGCCATCAGTGCGGAGGGCGCGCCCACTGAAGCTTTCTTT.

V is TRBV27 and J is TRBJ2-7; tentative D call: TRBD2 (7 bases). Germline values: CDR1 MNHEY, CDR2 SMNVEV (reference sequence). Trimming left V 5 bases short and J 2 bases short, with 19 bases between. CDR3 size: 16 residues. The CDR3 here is CASSPRGGSRPYEQYF. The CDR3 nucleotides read TGTGCCAGCAGTCCGAGGGGGGGAAGCAGGCCCTACGAGCAGTACTTC.

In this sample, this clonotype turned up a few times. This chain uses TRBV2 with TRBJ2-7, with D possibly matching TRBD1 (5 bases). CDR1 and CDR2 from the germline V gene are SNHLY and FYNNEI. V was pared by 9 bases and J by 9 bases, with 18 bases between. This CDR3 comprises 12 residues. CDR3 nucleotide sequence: TGTGCCAGTGCGGTTGTCGGTGGGGCGCAGTACTTC. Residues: CASAVVGGAQYF.

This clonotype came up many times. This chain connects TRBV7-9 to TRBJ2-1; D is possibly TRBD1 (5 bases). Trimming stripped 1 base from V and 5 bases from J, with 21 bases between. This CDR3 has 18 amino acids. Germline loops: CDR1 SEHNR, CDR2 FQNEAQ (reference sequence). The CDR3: CASSLEGPRQGRDNEQFF. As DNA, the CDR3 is TGTGCCAGCAGCTTAGAAGGGCCACGTCAAGGCAGGGACAATGAGCAGTTCTTC.

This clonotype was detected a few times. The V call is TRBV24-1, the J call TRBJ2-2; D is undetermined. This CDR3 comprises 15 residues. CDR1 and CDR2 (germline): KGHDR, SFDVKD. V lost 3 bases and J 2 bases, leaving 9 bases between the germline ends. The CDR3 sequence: CATSDHSLNTGELFF. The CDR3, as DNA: TGTGCCACCAGTGATCACAGCCTCAACACCGGGGAGCTGTTTTTT.

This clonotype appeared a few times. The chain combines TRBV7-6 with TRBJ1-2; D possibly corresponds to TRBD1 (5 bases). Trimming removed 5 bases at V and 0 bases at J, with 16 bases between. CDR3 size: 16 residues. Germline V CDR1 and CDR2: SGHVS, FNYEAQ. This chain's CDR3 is CASSRAGPPSNYGYTF. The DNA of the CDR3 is TGTGCCAGCAGCAGGGCAGGGCCACCATCTAACTATGGCTACACCTTC.

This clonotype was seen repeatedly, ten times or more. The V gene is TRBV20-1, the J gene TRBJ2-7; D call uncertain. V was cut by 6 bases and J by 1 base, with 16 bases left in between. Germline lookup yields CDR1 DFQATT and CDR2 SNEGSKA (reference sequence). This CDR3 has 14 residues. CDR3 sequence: CSATSADLSYEQYF. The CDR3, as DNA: TGCAGTGCCACGTCCGCGGATTTGTCCTACGAGCAGTACTTC.

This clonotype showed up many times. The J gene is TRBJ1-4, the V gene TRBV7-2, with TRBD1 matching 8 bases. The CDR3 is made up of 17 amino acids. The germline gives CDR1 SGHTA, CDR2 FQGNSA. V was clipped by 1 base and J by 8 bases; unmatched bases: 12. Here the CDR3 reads CASSLESLRQGPEKLFF. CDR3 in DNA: TGTGCCAGCAGCTTAGAATCGTTGAGACAGGGGCCCGAAAAACTGTTTTTT.

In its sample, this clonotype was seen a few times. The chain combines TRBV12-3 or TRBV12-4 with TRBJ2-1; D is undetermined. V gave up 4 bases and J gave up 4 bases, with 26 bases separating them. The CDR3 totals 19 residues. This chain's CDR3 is CASSSIGRSVSFMYNEQFF. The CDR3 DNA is TGTGCCAGCAGTTCAATTGGCCGAAGCGTGTCATTCATGTACAATGAGCAGTTCTTC.

CDR3: CASSEGGYPTSDGELFF. CDR3 coding DNA: TGTGCCAGCAGCGAGGGTGGCTACCCGACTTCTGACGGGGAGCTGTTTTTT. The chain couples TRBV9 to TRBJ2-2; D is unresolved. The CDR3 sequence is 17 residues long. Germline V gene data show CDR1 as SGDLS and CDR2 as YYNGEE. V was clipped by 3 bases and J by 7 bases, with 22 bases between them. Supplemented by reference TRBV9 and TRBJ2-2, the full variable domain reads DSGVTQTPKHLITATGQRVTLRCSPRSGDLSVYWYQQSLDQGLQFLIQYYNGEERAKGNILERFSAQQFPDLHSELNLSSLELGDSALYFCASSEGGYPTSDGELFFGEGSRLTVL.

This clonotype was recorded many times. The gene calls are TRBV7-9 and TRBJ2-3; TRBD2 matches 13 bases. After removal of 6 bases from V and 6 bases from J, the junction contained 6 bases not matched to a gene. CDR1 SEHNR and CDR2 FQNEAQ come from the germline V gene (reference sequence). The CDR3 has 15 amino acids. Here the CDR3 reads CASRSGLAGVDTQYF. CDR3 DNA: TGTGCCAGCAGGTCTGGACTAGCGGGAGTTGATACGCAGTATTTT.

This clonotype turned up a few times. The CDR3 DNA reads as TGCAGTGCTAGAGATCCTGGCCAGACAACTAACTATGGCTACACCTTC. It specifies CSARDPGQTTNYGYTF. The chain is built from TRBV20-1 and TRBJ1-2; D not certain. V lost 0 bases and J 0 bases, leaving 14 bases between the germline ends. The CDR3 extends over 16 amino acids. Germline-derived CDR1 and CDR2 are DFQATT and SNEGSKA (reference sequence).

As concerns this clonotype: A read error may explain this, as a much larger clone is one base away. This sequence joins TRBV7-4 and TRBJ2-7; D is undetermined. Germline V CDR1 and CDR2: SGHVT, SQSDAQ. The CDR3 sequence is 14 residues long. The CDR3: CASSLAGPFYDQYF. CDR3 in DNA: TGTGCCAGCAGCTTAGCAGGGCCTTTCTACGATCAGTACTTC.

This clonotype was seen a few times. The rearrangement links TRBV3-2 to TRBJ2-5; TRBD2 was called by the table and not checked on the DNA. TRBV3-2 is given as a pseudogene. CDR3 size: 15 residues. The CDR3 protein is CASSQERASGETQYF. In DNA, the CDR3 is TGTGCCAGCAGCCAAGAGCGGGCCTCGGGGGAGACCCAGTACTTC.